This entry describes one TCR beta chain. Its antigen is unknown. Other DNA sequences within the sample encode an identical CDR3. The sample originates from a study of OX40 agonist ivuxolimab in advanced cancers. Overall study context: Treatment of patients was with ivuxolimab, an agonistic anti-OX40 (CD134) antibody.

Sequenced by immunoSEQ multiplex PCR; TCRdb stores in-frame clones only, minus some. The sample has roughly 63,000 clones, 80% to 90% seen once. Findings and caveats of the study: Antigen targets of the expanded peripheral T cells went undetermined.

The source material was CD4+ or CD8+ T cells sorted from blood, sampled in a trial of the OX40 agonist ivuxolimab. This clonotype was sampled from an adult with an advanced solid tumor such as melanoma, head and neck, liver or kidney cancer.

The CDR3 protein is CASSSTGDYGYTF. DNA for the CDR3: TGCGCCAGCAGCTCAACAGGGGACTATGGCTACACCTTC. The chain uses TRBV5-1 and TRBJ1-2; 7 bases fit TRBD1. CDR1 is SGHRS, CDR2 YFSETQ, per germline. J was trimmed by 3 bases and V by 3 bases; bases with no gene match: 2. The length of the CDR3 is 13 residues.